This T cell receptor beta chain stems from a study of tumor-infiltrating lymphocytes in primary liver carcinoma. Study background: Male and female patients aged 30 to 69 years made up the cohort. Productive TCRbeta reads per sample were roughly 3.5 to 8 million, not differing by tissue. Notes on the study in general: Whereas tumor region pairs overlapped more, tumor-adjacent and tumor-blood pairs overlapped less.

Starting material of 500 ng total RNA yielded TCR beta cDNA via a constant-region primer. Libraries of TCR beta came from three nested multiplex PCR rounds with slightly modified ARM-PCR. It was with TRBV1-TRBV30 forward primers and a C-beta reverse primer that the first two PCR rounds were run, at 10 cycles each. TCRdb fed the multiplex PCR reads into MiXCR, producing one record per CDR3 protein. The repertoire holds about 120,000 distinct CDR3 sequences, with 65% to 75% as singletons. Investigators took RNA and DNA out together from about 21-30 mg of unsorted bulk tissue. Patients showed chronic HBV infection and an absence of prior treatment. The CDR3 has 16 residues. Germline assignment: CDR1 MNHEY and CDR2 SVGEGT. In the case of this clonotype: Its cognate antigen is unknown. A junction end diverges from the germline sequence, so it may reflect a read error.

This chain links TRBV6-2 or TRBV6-3 with TRBJ2-1; TRBD1 aligns across 9 bases. The sequence was obtained from a woman in her sixties with primary liver carcinoma and hepatitis B virus infection. The specimen was tumor-adjacent normal liver tissue. The CDR3 nucleotides read TGTGCCAGCAGTTACTCGACGTTGACAGGGGGTGATGAGCGGTTCTTC. Translation: CASSYSTLTGGDERFF.